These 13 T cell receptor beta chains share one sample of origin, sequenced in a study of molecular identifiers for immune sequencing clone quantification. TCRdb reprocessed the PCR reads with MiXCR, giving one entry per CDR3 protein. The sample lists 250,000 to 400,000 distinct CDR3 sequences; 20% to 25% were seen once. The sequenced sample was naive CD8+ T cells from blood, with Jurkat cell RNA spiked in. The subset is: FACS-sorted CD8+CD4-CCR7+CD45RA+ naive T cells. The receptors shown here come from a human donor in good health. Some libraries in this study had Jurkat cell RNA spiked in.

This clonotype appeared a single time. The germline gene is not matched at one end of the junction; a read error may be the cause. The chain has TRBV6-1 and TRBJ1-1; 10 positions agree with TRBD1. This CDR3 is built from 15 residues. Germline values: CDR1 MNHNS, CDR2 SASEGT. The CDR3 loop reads CASGEWDRGGTEAFF. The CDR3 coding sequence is TGTGCCAGCGGTGAATGGGACAGGGGTGGTACTGAAGCTTTCTTT.

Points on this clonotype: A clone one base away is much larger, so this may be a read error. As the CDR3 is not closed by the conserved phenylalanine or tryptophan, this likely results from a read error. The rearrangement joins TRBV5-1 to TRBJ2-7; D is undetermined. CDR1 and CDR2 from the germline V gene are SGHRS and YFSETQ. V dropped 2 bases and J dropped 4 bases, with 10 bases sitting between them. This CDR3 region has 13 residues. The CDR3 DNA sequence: TGCGCCAGCAGCTTCTTGGCCATTTACGAGCAGTACTCC. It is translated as CASSFLAIYEQYS.

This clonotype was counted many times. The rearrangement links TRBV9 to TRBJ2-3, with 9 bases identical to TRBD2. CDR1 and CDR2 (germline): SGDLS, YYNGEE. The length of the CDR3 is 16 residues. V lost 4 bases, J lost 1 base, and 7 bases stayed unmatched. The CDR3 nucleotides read TGTGCCAGCAGCATCGATAGCGGGGGCCGCACAGATACGCAGTATTTT. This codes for CASSIDSGGRTDTQYF.

CDR3 in DNA: TGCGCCAGCAGCTTGGCGGAGGACAGCTACGAGCAGTACTTC. As protein: CASSLAEDSYEQYF. This rearrangement joins TRBV5-1 to TRBJ2-7, with D perhaps TRBD1 (6 bases). This CDR3 spans 14 amino acids. Trimming took off 0 bases at V and 3 bases at J, with 10 bases between the two ends. From germline, CDR1 is SGHRS and CDR2 YFSETQ.

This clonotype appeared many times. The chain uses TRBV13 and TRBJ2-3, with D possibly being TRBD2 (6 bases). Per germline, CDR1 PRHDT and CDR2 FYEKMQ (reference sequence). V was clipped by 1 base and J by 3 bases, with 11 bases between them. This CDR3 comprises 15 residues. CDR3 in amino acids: CASSLAAGWTDTQYF. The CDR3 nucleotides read TGTGCCAGCAGCTTAGCGGCGGGATGGACAGATACGCAGTATTTT.

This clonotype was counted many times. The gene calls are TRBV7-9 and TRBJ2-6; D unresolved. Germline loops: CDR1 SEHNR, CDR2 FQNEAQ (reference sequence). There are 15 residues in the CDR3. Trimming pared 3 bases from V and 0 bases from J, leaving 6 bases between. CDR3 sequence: CASSFRASGANVLTF. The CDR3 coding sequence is TGTGCCAGCAGCTTTAGGGCCTCTGGGGCCAACGTCCTGACTTTC. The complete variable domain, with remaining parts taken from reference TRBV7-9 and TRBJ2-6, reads DTGVSQNPRHKITKRGQNVTFRCDPISEHNRLYWYRQTLGQGPEFLTYFQNEAQLEKSRLLSDRFSAERPKGSFSTLEIQRTEQGDSAMYLCASSFRASGANVLTFGAGSRLTVL.

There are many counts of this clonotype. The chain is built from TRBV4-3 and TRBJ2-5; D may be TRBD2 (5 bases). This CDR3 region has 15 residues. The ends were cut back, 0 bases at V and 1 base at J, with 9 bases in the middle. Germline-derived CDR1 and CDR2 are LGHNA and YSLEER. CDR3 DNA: TGCGCCAGCAGCCAAGATTGGAGCGGCCAAGAGACCCAGTACTTC. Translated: CASSQDWSGQETQYF.

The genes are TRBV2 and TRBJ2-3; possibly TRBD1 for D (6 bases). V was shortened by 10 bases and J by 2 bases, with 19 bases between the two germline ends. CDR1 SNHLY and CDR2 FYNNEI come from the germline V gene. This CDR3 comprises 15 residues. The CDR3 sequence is CATAPIGGSTDTQYF. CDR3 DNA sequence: TGTGCCACCGCGCCTATAGGGGGATCCACAGATACGCAGTATTTT.

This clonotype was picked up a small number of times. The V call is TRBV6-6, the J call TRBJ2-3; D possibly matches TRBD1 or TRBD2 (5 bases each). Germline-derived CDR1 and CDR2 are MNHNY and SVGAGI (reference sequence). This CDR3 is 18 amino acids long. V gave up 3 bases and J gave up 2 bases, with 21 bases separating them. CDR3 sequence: CASSYPSTGTYFTDTQYF. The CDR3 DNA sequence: TGTGCCAGCAGTTATCCTTCAACCGGGACCTATTTCACAGATACGCAGTATTTT.

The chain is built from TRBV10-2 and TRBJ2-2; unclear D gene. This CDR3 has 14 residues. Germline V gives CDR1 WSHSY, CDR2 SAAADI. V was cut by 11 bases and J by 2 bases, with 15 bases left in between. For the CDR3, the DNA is TGCGCCTCACATGACAAGACAAACACCGGGGAGCTGTTTTTT. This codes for CASHDKTNTGELFF.

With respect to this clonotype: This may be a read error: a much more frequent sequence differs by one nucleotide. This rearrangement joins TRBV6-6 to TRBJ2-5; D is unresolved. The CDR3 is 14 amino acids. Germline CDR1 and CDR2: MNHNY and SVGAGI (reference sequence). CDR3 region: CASSHSVSQETQYF. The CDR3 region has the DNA TGTGCCAGCAGTCACTCGGTATCACAAGAGACCCAGTACTTC.

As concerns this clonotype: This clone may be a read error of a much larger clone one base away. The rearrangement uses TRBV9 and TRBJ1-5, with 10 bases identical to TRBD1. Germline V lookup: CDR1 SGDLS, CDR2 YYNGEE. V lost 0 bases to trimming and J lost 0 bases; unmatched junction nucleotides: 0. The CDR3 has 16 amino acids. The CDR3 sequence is CASSVGDRGSNQPQHF. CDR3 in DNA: TGTGCCAGCAGCGTAGGGGACAGGGGTAGCAATCAGCCCCAGCATTTT.

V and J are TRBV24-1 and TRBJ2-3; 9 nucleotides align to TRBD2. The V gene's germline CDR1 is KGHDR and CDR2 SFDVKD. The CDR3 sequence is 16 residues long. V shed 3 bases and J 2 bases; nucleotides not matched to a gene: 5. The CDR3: CATSDPLAGDTDTQYF. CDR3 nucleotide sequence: TGTGCCACCAGTGATCCACTAGCGGGCGACACAGATACGCAGTATTTT.